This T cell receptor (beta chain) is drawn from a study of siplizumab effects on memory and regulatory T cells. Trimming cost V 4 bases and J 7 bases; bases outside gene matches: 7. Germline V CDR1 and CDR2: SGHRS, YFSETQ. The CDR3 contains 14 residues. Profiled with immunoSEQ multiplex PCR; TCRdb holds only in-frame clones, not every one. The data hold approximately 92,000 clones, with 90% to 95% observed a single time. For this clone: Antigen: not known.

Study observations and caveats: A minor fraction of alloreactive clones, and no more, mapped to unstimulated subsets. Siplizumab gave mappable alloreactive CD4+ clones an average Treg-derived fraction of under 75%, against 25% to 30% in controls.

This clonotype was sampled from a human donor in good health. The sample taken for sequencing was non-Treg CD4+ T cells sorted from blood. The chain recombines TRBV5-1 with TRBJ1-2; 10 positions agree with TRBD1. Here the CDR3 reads CASSPAGQGIGYTF. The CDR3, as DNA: TGCGCCAGCAGCCCAGCGGGACAGGGGATTGGCTACACCTTC.